Many counts were recorded for the clone carrying this T cell receptor beta chain. Its antigen is unidentified. This CDR3 has 14 amino acids. Germline V lookup: CDR1 SGHRS, CDR2 YFSETQ. Trimming shortened V by 3 bases and J by 3 bases, and 10 bases separated the two germline ends. This entry is derived from a study of cytomegalovirus exposure and HLA in healthy donors. Study-wide context: Earlier results showed approximately 110 million unique TCR beta sequences derived from 150 million to 200 million T cells. Whole-study findings and limits: There were 150 or so TCR beta chains listed as cytomegalovirus-associated.

13 Jbeta primers and 60 Vbeta primers were used for the PCR. Sequencing was performed with immunoSEQ multiplex PCR; in TCRdb, only in-frame clones are kept and a portion is missing. Of 75,000 to 100,000 clones in the sample, roughly 72% are singletons; the top ten hold 0.57%. This sequence was found in a man aged 25 to 40 in good health and CMV-seronegative. This chain links TRBV5-1 with TRBJ1-3, with D tentatively TRBD1 (6 bases). Sequencing input: PBMCs. CDR3 protein: CASSSSGDGNTIYF. The CDR3 DNA sequence: TGCGCCAGCAGCTCCTCAGGGGATGGAAACACCATATATTTT.